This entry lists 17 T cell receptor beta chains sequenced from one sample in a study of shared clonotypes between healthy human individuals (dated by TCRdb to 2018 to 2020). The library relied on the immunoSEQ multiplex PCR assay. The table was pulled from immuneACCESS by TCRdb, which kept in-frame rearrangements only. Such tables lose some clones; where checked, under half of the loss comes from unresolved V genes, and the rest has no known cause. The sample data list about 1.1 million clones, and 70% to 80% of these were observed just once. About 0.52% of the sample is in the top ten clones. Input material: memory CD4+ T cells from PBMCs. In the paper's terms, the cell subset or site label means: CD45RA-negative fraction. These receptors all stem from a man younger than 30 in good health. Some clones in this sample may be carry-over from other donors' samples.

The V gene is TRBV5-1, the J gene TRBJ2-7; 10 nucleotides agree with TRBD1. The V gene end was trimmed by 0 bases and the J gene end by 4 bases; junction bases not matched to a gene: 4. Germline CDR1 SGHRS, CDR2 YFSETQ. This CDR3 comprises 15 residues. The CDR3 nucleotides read TGCGCCAGCAGCTTGGGTGGGACAGGGGTTTACGAGCAGTACTTC. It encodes CASSLGGTGVYEQYF. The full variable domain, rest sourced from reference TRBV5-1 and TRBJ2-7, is KAGVTQTPRYLIKTRGQQVTLSCSPISGHRSVSWYQQTPGQGLQFLFEYFSETQRNKGNFPGRFSGRQFSNSRSEMNVSTLELGDSALYLCASSLGGTGVYEQYFGPGTRLTVT.

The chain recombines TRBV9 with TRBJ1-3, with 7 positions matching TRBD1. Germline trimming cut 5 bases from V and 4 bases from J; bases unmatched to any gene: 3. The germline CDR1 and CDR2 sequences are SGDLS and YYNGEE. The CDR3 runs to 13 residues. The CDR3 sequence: CASRATGGNTIYF. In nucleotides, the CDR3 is TGTGCCAGCAGGGCGACAGGGGGAAACACCATATATTTT.

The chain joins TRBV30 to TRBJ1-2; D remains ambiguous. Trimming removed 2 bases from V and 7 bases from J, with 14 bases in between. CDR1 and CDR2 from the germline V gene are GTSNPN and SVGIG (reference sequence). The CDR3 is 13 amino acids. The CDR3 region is CAWSLPILVGYTF. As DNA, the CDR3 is TGTGCCTGGAGTCTGCCCATCTTGGTTGGCTACACCTTC.

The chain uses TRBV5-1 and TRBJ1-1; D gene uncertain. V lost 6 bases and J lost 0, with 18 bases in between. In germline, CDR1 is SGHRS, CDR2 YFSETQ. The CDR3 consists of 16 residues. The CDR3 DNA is TGCGCCAGCACTCAAATGGGCGTAGGGATGAACACTGAAGCTTTCTTT. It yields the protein CASTQMGVGMNTEAFF.

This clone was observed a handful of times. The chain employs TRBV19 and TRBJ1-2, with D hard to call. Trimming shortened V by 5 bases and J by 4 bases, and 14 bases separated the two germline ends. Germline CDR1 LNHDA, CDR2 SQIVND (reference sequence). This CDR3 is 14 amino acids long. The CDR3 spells CASSHPRESYGYTF. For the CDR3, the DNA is TGTGCCAGTAGTCATCCCCGAGAGAGCTATGGCTACACCTTC.

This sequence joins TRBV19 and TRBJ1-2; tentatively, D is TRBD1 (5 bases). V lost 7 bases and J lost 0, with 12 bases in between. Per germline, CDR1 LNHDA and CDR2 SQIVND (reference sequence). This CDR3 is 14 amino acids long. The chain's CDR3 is CASTRQGSNYGYTF. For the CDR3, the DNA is TGTGCCAGTACCCGGCAGGGCTCTAACTATGGCTACACCTTC.

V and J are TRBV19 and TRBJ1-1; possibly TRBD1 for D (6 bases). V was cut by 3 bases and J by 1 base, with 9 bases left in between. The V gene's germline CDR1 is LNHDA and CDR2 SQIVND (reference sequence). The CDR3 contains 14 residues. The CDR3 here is CASSIVRGNTEAFF. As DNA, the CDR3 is TGTGCCAGTAGTATTGTCAGGGGGAACACTGAAGCTTTCTTT. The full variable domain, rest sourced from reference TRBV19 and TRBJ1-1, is DGGITQSPKYLFRKEGQNVTLSCEQNLNHDAMYWYRQDPGQGLRLIYYSQIVNDFQKGDIAEGYSVSREKKESFPLTVTSAQKNPTAFYLCASSIVRGNTEAFFGQGTRLTVV.

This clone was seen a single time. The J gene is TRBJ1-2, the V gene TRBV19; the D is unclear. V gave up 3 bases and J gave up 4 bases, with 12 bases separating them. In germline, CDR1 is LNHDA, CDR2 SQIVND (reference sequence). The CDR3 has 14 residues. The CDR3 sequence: CASSIRDVAYGYTF. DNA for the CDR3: TGTGCCAGTAGTATTCGGGATGTCGCCTATGGCTACACCTTC. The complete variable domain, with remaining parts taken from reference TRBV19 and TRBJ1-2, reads DGGITQSPKYLFRKEGQNVTLSCEQNLNHDAMYWYRQDPGQGLRLIYYSQIVNDFQKGDIAEGYSVSREKKESFPLTVTSAQKNPTAFYLCASSIRDVAYGYTFGSGTRLTVV.

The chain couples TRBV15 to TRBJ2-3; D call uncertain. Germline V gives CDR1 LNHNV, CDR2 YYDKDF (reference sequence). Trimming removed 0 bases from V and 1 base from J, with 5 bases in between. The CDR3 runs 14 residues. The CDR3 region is CATSRDLGTDTQYF. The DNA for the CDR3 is TGTGCCACCAGCAGAGATCTGGGCACAGATACGCAGTATTTT.

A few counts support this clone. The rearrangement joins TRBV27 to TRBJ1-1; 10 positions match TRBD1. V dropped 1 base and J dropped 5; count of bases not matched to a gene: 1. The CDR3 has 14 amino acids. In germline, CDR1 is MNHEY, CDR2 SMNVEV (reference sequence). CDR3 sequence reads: CASSLLGQGTEAFF. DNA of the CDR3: TGTGCCAGCAGTTTATTGGGACAGGGGACTGAAGCTTTCTTT.

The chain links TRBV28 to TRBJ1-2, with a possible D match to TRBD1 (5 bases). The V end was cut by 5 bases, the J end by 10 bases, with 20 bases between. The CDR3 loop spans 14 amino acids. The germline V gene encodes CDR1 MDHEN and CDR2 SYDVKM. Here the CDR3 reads CASSAIRDHGTYTF. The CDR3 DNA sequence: TGTGCCAGCAGTGCAATACGGGACCATGGGACCTACACCTTC.

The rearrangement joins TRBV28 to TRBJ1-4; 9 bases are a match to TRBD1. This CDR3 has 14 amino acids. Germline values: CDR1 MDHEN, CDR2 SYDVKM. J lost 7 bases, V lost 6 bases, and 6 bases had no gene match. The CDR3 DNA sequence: TGTGCCAGCAGACTGACAGGGGGTCTTGAAAAACTGTTTTTT. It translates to CASRLTGGLEKLFF.

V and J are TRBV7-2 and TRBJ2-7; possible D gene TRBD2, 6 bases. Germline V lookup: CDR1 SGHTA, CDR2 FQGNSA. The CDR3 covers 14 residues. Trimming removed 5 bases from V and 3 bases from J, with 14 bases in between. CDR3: CASSHPGLIYEQYF. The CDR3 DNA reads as TGTGCCAGCAGCCATCCGGGACTTATCTACGAGCAGTACTTC.

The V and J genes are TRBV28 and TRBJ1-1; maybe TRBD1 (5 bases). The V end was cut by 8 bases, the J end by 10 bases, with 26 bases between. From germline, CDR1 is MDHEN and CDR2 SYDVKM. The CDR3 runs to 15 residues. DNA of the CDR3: TGTGCCAGCTTGGAGCGGGGACTCCCGCCGGAGGCAGCTTTCTTT. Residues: CASLERGLPPEAAFF.

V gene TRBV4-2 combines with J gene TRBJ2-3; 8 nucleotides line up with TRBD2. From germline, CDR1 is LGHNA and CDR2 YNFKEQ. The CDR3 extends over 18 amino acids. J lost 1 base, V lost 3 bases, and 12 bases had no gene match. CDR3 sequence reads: CASSQAGGGAGGTDTQYF. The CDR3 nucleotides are TGTGCCAGCAGCCAGGCCGGCGGGGGAGCGGGAGGCACAGATACGCAGTATTTT.

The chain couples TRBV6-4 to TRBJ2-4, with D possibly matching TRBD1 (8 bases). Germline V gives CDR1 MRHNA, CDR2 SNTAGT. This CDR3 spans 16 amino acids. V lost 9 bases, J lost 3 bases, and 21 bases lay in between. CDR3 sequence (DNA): TGTGCCAGACGGGGGGCCAGGGGGCGCGACAAAAACATTCAGTACTTC. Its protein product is CARRGARGRDKNIQYF.

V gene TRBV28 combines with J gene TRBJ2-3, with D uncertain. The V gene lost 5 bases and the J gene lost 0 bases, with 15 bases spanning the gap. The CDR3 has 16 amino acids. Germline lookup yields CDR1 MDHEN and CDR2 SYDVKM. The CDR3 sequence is CASSAYGFSSTDTQYF. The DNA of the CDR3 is TGTGCCAGCAGTGCTTACGGCTTTTCTAGCACAGATACGCAGTATTTT.